These 11 T cell receptor beta chains came from one sample sequenced in a study of technical replicates of blood from a few donors. Sequenced by immunoSEQ multiplex PCR; TCRdb stores in-frame clones only, minus some. Of some 57,000 clones listed, under 90% were seen once; the top ten hold around 5.1%. Sequenced material: PBMCs. These receptor sequences come from a human donor in good health. Some clones in this sample may be carry-over from other donors' samples.

The sample holds a few counts of this clone. The rearrangement joins TRBV4-1 to TRBJ1-5; D may be TRBD1 (5 bases). The ends were cut back, 0 bases at V and 9 bases at J, with 9 bases in the middle. The germline gives CDR1 MGHRA, CDR2 YSYEKL. The length of the CDR3 is 13 residues. CDR3 residues: CASSQDRGLPQHF. The CDR3 region has the DNA TGCGCCAGCAGCCAAGATCGGGGACTGCCCCAGCATTTT.

The chain employs TRBV7-2 and TRBJ1-2; tentative D call: TRBD1 (6 bases). This CDR3 region has 15 residues. V lost 5 bases and J lost 0, with 13 bases in between. Germline CDR1 is SGHTA and CDR2 is FQGNSA. CDR3 region: CASSLDSLANYGYTF. CDR3 coding DNA: TGTGCCAGCAGCCTGGACAGTTTAGCTAACTATGGCTACACCTTC.

V is TRBV13 and J is TRBJ1-2; TRBD1 is a possible D gene (6 bases). The germline V gene has CDR1 PRHDT and CDR2 FYEKMQ (reference sequence). Trimming stripped 1 base from V and 5 bases from J, with 11 bases between. This CDR3 spans 14 amino acids. The DNA of the CDR3 is TGTGCCAGCAGCTTAGTCCGGACAGCATATGGCTACACCTTC. The encoded protein is CASSLVRTAYGYTF. The whole variable domain, filled in from reference TRBV13 and TRBJ1-2, reads AAGVIQSPRHLIKEKRETATLKCYPIPRHDTVYWYQQGPGQDPQFLISFYEKMQSDKGSIPDRFSAQQFSDYHSELNMSSLELGDSALYFCASSLVRTAYGYTFGSGTRLTVV.

The genes are TRBV6-5 and TRBJ1-2, with TRBD1 matching over 9 bases. Germline V gene lookup returns CDR1 MNHEY and CDR2 SVGAGI. The CDR3 has 16 residues. Trimming at V came to 0 bases and at J to 13 bases, leaving 15 bases not matched to a gene. CDR3 residues: CASSYSSGTGLGKVTF. DNA of the CDR3: TGTGCCAGCAGTTACTCTAGCGGGACAGGGTTAGGAAAGGTCACCTTC.

This clone was found once. This rearrangement joins TRBV7-8 to TRBJ1-6, with 8 bases aligning to TRBD1. Germline V gene lookup returns CDR1 SGHVS and CDR2 FQNEAQ. This CDR3 comprises 21 residues. V gave up 3 bases and J gave up 6 bases; unmatched junction bases: 22. Here the CDR3 DNA reads TGTGCCAGCAGCTTGCGGGGCCCAGGGGGCACCTATTTCGGCGGTAATTCACCCCTCCACTTT. Translating it yields CASSLRGPGGTYFGGNSPLHF. Drawing the rest from reference TRBV7-8 and TRBJ1-6, the complete variable domain is GAGVSQSPRYKVAKRGQDVALRCDPISGHVSLFWYQQALGQGPEFLTYFQNEAQLDKSGLPSDRFFAERPEGSVSTLKIQRTQQEDSAVYLCASSLRGPGGTYFGGNSPLHFGNGTRLTVT.

V and J are TRBV30 and TRBJ1-4, with 11 bases matching TRBD1. Per germline, CDR1 GTSNPN and CDR2 SVGIG (reference sequence). V was pared by 4 bases and J by 8 bases, with 3 bases of the junction left unmatched. The CDR3 length is 13 residues. CDR3 bases: TGTGCCTGGAATGGACAGGGGGCAGAAAAACTGTTTTTT. Translating it yields CAWNGQGAEKLFF.

The J gene is TRBJ1-2, the V gene TRBV4-1; D is perhaps TRBD1 (6 bases). Looked up from germline, CDR1 is MGHRA and CDR2 is YSYEKL. The V end lost 1 base, the J end lost 1 base, and 13 bases lay between the germline ends. The CDR3 is 16 amino acids. The CDR3 reads CASSQASTGNNYGYTF. CDR3 nucleotide sequence: TGCGCCAGCAGCCAAGCCTCGACAGGAAATAACTATGGCTACACCTTC.

CDR3: CASSRGQGNYGYTF. In DNA, the CDR3 is TGTGCCAGCAGTCGCGGACAGGGGAACTATGGCTACACCTTC. This rearrangement joins TRBV2 to TRBJ1-2, with 9 bases fitting TRBD1. The junction had 3 bases not matched to a gene; V was cut back by 5 bases and J by 2 bases. The CDR3 contains 14 residues. Germline CDR1 and CDR2: SNHLY and FYNNEI.

This rearrangement joins TRBV18 to TRBJ2-3, with 10 nucleotides matching TRBD2. CDR1 is KGHSH, CDR2 LQKENI, per germline. Germline trimming cut 0 bases from V and 7 bases from J; bases unmatched to any gene: 4. The CDR3 is 15 amino acids. The CDR3: CASSPPSGGANTQYF. CDR3 coding DNA: TGTGCCAGCTCACCACCGAGCGGGGGGGCGAATACGCAGTATTTT.

V is TRBV4-1 and J is TRBJ1-1; TRBD1 might be the D (5 bases). The CDR3 runs to 19 residues. Between the trimmed V and J ends, which lost 5 bases and 4 bases, there was a span of 29 bases. Germline V gives CDR1 MGHRA, CDR2 YSYEKL. The DNA of the CDR3 is TGCGCCAGCAGCTCGAGCGGGGGGGAGGTTAGTAGGTTGAGCACTGAAGCTTTCTTT. It is translated as CASSSSGGEVSRLSTEAFF.

This chain links TRBV6-5 with TRBJ1-2; TRBD1 agrees at 8 bases. With 6 bases clipped from V and 4 bases from J, the junction kept 10 bases outside the gene matches. The CDR3 extends over 15 amino acids. CDR1 is MNHEY and CDR2 is SVGAGI in the germline V gene. The CDR3 region has the DNA TGTGCCAGCAGCCGTTTTCTCAGGGGGCTCTATGGCTACACCTTC. The encoded protein is CASSRFLRGLYGYTF.